This T cell receptor (beta chain) emerged from a study of control samples from healthy donors and cancer patients. The CDR3 covers 16 residues. CDR1 and CDR2 from the germline V gene are LGHNA and YSLEER. J was trimmed by 9 bases and V by 0 bases; bases with no gene match: 9. Generated by immunoSEQ multiplex PCR, the TCRdb table keeps only in-frame clones and is missing some. The data contain some 140,000 clones, around 95% of them singletons. This receptor was identified in a man between 40 and 49 years old in good health. The chain carries TRBV4-3 and TRBJ1-5; 9 positions agree with TRBD1. Sequenced input: blood. In DNA form, the CDR3 reads TGCGCCAGCAGCCAAGAGCCCTCAGACAGGGGGGGGCCCCAGCATTTT. Amino acid sequence: CASSQEPSDRGGPQHF.